These 2 T cell receptor beta chains were sequenced from one sample in a study of regulatory T cells in long-lasting Graves disease. Library construction for TCR beta used iRepertoire HTBI primers and Arm-PCR of CDR3 regions. TCRdb fed the multiplex PCR reads into MiXCR, producing one record per CDR3 protein. The table includes hundreds of thousands of distinct CDR3 sequences, 25% to 30% detected once. As for time point: persistent/refractory GD, antithyroid drugs over 5 years with positive TRAb. From PBMCs, RNA was extracted and then used to make the TCR library. Specimen: peripheral blood mononuclear cells (PBMCs), collected when the disease was refractory, from a patient treated with antithyroid drugs. The receptor source for this set is a female donor with Graves disease.

About this clonotype: Being one base from a much bigger clone, this may be a read error. The chain uses TRBV11-2 and TRBJ2-7; 8 nucleotides line up with TRBD1. The CDR3 runs 15 residues. The germline V gene has CDR1 SGHAT and CDR2 FQNNGV. The CDR3 sequence is CANSLAATGVGEQYF. DNA of the CDR3: TGTGCCAACAGCTTAGCGGCGACAGGGGTTGGGGAGCAGTACTTC.

This clonotype came up a few times. V usage is TRBV27 and J usage is TRBJ1-1, with 10 bases that match TRBD1. Germline V gene lookup returns CDR1 MNHEY and CDR2 SMNVEV (reference sequence). The CDR3 runs to 17 residues. V gave up 6 bases and J gave up 11 bases; unmatched junction bases: 21. The CDR3 sequence: CASSIKGTGVFFFEAFF. In DNA form, the CDR3 reads TGTGCCAGCAGCATCAAAGGGACAGGGGTTTTCTTTTTTGAGGCTTTCTTT.